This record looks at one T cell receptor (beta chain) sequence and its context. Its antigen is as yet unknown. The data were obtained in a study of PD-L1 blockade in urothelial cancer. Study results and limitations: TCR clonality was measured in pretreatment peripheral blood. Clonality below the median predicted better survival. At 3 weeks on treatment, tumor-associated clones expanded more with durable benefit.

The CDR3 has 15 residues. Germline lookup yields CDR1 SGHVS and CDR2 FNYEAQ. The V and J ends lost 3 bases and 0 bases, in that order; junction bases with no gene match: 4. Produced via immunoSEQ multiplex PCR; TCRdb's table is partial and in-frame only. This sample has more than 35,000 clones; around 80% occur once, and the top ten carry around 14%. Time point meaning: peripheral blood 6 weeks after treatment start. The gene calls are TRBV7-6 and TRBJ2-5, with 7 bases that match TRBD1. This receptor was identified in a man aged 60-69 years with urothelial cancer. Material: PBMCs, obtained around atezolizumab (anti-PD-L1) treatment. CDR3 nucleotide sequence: TGTGCCAGCAGCTTGGGGACAGTTTACCAAGAGACCCAGTACTTC. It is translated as CASSLGTVYQETQYF.